This TCR beta chain was identified during a study of tumor-infiltrating lymphocytes in oesophageal squamous cell carcinoma (dated by TCRdb to between 2015 and 2016). This clonotype showed up just once. What this receptor recognizes is not known. Per-base quality was not reported, and no clone a single base away is much larger than it. A lone read offers only weak evidence. From a lookup of the germline V gene, CDR1 and CDR2 are SGHDT and YYEEEE. V is pruned by 0 bases and J by 6 bases, leaving 7 bases of the junction without a gene match. From its cysteine to its phenylalanine, the CDR3 spans 16 amino acids. This entry keeps only the CDR3 DNA: 48 bases, framed from base 1. Libraries were constructed by PCR. Instrument on record: Illumina HiSeq 2000. The raw public data were reprocessed by TCRdb itself: fastp quality trimming at Q25, MiXCR clonotype calling, in-frame beta chains only. Every distinct CDR3 protein forms one entry, paired with its most common genes and DNA. Within this sample are over 15,000 distinct CDR3 sequences, with roughly two fifths of them counted one time only. The ten largest clones represent about 30% of the sample.

The rearranged chain carries TRBV5-6 and TRBJ2-1; 9 bases in between match TRBD2. Sequencing was performed on esophageal tumor tissue. This clonotype was obtained from a male donor with esophageal squamous cell carcinoma. For the CDR3, the sequence is CASSLGAGTSSNEQFF. The bases read TGTGCCAGCAGCTTGGGCGCCGGGACTAGCTCCAATGAGCAGTTCTTC.